This T cell receptor beta chain was found in a study of T-cell reconstitution after alpha-beta-depleted transplantation in children. Unique molecular identifiers were built into the TCRbeta library. Each CDR3 protein is one row after TCRdb ran MiXCR on the PCR reads. The table lists about 360,000 distinct CDR3 sequences, roughly 14% of them singletons. The V gene's germline CDR1 is SEHNR and CDR2 FQNEAQ (reference sequence). This CDR3 is 15 amino acids long. The V and J ends lost 5 bases and 2 bases, in that order; junction bases with no gene match: 4. This clonotype has a handful of counts. The sequences come from PBMCs, collected from the stem cell graft. The receptor's source is a human donor who donated a stem cell graft to a child with Fanconi anemia. The chain uses TRBV7-9 and TRBJ1-2; 11 nucleotides agree with TRBD1. The CDR3, as DNA: TGTGCCAGCAGCCCCGGGGACAGGGGGAACTATGGCTACACCTTC. As protein: CASSPGDRGNYGYTF.